The 3 T cell receptor beta chains in this list originate from one sample, sequenced in a study of CD8 T cells in ankylosing spondylitis. From the 5' RACE reads, TCRdb called clonotypes with MiXCR, one entry per CDR3 protein. The sample has 250,000 to 400,000 distinct CDR3 sequences, roughly 12% seen once; the top ten hold roughly 9%. Sequencing was done on a sample of blood, either unsorted or a sorted T cell fraction (not recorded which). The receptors here all came from a female donor with ankylosing spondylitis or in good health (not recorded which).

At least ten counts were recorded for this clonotype. The chain couples TRBV5-1 to TRBJ2-1, with 10 positions matching TRBD2. V was pared by 4 bases and J by 4 bases, with 8 bases of the junction left unmatched. Germline CDR1 and CDR2: SGHRS and YFSETQ. This CDR3 is built from 16 residues. The CDR3 sequence: CASSLETSGLYNEQFF. CDR3 nucleotides: TGCGCCAGCAGCCTAGAGACTAGCGGGCTATACAATGAGCAGTTCTTC.

V usage is TRBV29-1 and J usage is TRBJ2-3, with a tentative D call TRBD1 (5 bases). CDR1 is SQVTM and CDR2 is ANQGSEA in the germline V gene. V shed 7 bases and J shed 9 bases, with 17 bases lying between them. This CDR3 region has 12 residues. DNA of the CDR3: TGCAGCGGACAGTCATTCAGAGACACGCAGTATTTT. Encoded protein: CSGQSFRDTQYF.

This clonotype has more than one count but fewer than ten. The chain has TRBV7-2 and TRBJ2-7; D is unresolved. Looked up from germline, CDR1 is SGHTA and CDR2 is FQGNSA. The CDR3 is 13 amino acids. V lost 0 bases, J lost 6 bases, and 9 bases lay in between. CDR3 bases: TGTGCCAGCAGCTTAGCCTCTCCCCTCGAGCAGTACTTC. Translating it yields CASSLASPLEQYF.